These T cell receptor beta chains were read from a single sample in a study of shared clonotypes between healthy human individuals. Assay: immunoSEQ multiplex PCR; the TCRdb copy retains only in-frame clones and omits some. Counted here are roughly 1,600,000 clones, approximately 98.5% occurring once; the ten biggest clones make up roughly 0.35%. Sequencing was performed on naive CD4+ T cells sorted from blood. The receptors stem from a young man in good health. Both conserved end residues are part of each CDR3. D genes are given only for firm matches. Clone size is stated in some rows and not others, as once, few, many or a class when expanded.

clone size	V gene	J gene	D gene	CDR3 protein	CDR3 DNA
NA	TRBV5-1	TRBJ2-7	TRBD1	CASNRTPTGTGSEQYF	TGCGCCAGCAACCGAACTCCCACCGGGACAGGGTCCGAGCAGTACTTC
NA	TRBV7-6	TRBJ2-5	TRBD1	CASSLGTGGETQYF	TGTGCCAGCAGCTTAGGGACAGGTGGGGAGACCCAGTACTTC
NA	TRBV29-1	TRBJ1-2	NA	CSVEGTVGANVYGYTF	TGCAGCGTTGAAGGCACAGTTGGGGCGAACGTCTATGGCTACACCTTC
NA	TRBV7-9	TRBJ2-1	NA	CASSFASGVSFF	TGTGCCAGCAGCTTCGCTTCGGGCGTCTCGTTCTTC
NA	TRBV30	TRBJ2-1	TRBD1	CAWSYVRGTVSYNEQFF	TGTGCCTGGAGTTACGTCCGAGGGACAGTCTCCTACAATGAGCAGTTCTTC
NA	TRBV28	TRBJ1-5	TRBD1	CASGATGFVNQPQHF	TGTGCCAGCGGAGCGACAGGGTTTGTGAACCAGCCCCAGCATTTT
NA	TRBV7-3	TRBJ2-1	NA	CASSLMDSRLNEQFF	TGTGCCAGCAGCTTAATGGACAGCCGACTCAATGAGCAGTTCTTC
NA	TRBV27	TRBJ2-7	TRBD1	CASSPGQGKAYEQYF	TGTGCCAGCAGTCCGGGACAGGGAAAAGCCTACGAGCAGTACTTC
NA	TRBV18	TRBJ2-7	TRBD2	CASSLRLAGRYEQYF	TGTGCCAGCTCACTCAGACTAGCGGGACGCTACGAGCAGTACTTC
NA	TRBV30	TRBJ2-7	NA	CAWRKAVNSYEQYF	TGTGCCTGGAGAAAGGCGGTGAACTCCTACGAGCAGTACTTC
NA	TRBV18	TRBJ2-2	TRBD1	CASSVGQVTGELFF	TGTGCCAGCTCAGTGGGACAGGTCACCGGGGAGCTGTTTTTT
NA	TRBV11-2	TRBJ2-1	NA	CASSFRLSRQLGDEQFF	TGTGCCAGCAGCTTCCGGCTGAGTAGACAACTAGGGGATGAGCAGTTCTTC
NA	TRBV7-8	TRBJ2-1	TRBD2	CASSDRGTSGRSYNEQFF	TGTGCCAGCAGCGACAGGGGGACTAGCGGGAGGTCCTACAATGAGCAGTTCTTC
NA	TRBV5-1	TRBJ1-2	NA	CASSLADGNIYGYTF	TGCGCCAGCAGCTTGGCCGATGGGAATATCTATGGCTACACCTTC
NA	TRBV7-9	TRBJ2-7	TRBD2	CASSLVASGKDEQYF	TGTGCCAGCAGCTTAGTCGCTAGCGGGAAAGACGAGCAGTACTTC
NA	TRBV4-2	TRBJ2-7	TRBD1	CASSQTSAGGYEQYF	TGTGCCAGCAGCCAAACGTCCGCAGGGGGCTACGAGCAGTACTTC
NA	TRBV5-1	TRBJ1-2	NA	CASSPLGLSVNYGYTF	TGCGCCAGCAGCCCACTCGGGTTGTCTGTCAACTATGGCTACACCTTC
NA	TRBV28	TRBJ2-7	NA	CASRRDLPYEQYF	TGTGCCAGCAGGCGGGACCTCCCCTACGAGCAGTACTTC
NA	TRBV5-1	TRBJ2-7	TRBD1	CASSSTGLLSREQYF	TGCGCCAGCAGCTCGACAGGGCTCTTGTCTCGCGAGCAGTACTTC
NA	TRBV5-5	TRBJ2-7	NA	CASSTWGRATSYEQYF	TGTGCCAGCAGCACCTGGGGCAGGGCCACAAGCTACGAGCAGTACTTC
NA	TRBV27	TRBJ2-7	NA	CASSFYSSGRMKEQYF	TGTGCCAGCAGTTTTTATTCTTCGGGCAGGATGAAGGAGCAGTACTTC
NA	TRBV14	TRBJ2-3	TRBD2	CASSGLAGTVEDTQYF	TGTGCCAGCAGCGGACTAGCGGGAACCGTTGAGGATACGCAGTATTTT
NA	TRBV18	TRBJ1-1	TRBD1	CASSATQGALTEAFF	TGTGCCAGCTCAGCCACCCAGGGGGCGCTCACTGAAGCTTTCTTT
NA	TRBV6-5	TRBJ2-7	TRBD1	CASRPGQGGHEQYF	TGTGCCAGCAGACCGGGACAGGGTGGACACGAGCAGTACTTC
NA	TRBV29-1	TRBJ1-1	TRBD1	CSAAGQTNTEAFF	TGCAGCGCCGCGGGACAGACGAACACTGAAGCTTTCTTT
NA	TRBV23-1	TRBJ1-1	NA	CASSQLTIGTFF	TGCGCCAGCAGTCAATTAACAATCGGAACTTTCTTT
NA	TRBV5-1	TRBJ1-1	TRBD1	CASSLGQGDEAFF	TGCGCCAGCAGCTTAGGACAGGGGGATGAAGCTTTCTTT
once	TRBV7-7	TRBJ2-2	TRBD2	CASSLSLAGLTGELFF	TGTGCTAGCAGCTTGTCACTAGCGGGACTCACCGGGGAGCTGTTTTTT
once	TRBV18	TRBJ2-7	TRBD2	CASSPAGTSGKYF	TGTGCCAGCTCACCAGCCGGGACTAGCGGGAAGTACTTC
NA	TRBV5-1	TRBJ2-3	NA	CASSLETTQDTQYF	TGCGCCAGCAGCTTGGAGACTACCCAAGATACGCAGTATTTT
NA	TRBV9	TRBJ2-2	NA	CASNGGTNTGELFF	TGTGCCAGCAACGGCGGGACGAACACCGGGGAGCTGTTTTTT
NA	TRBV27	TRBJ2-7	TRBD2	CASSFTPGTSGRPYEQYF	TGTGCCAGCAGTTTCACCCCGGGGACTAGCGGGCGACCCTACGAGCAGTACTTC
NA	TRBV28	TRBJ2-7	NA	CASSLGNPYEQYF	TGTGCCAGCAGTTTAGGTAATCCCTACGAGCAGTACTTC
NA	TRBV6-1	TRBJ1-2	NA	CASSVGSGYTF	TGTGCCAGCAGTGTAGGATCTGGCTACACCTTC
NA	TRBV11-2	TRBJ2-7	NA	CASSLSGEQYF	TGTGCCAGCAGCTTATCCGGCGAGCAGTACTTC
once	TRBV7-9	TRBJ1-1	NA	CASTDEGSTEAFF	TGTGCCAGCACCGACGAGGGGAGCACTGAAGCTTTCTTT
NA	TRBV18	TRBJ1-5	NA	CASSPIGEDQPQHF	TGTGCCAGCTCACCGATCGGGGAAGATCAGCCCCAGCATTTT
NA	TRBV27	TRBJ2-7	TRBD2	CASSLGASGSYEQYF	TGTGCCAGCAGTCTAGGGGCTAGCGGGAGCTACGAGCAGTACTTC
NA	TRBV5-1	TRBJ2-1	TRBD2	CASSQGLAGMNEQFF	TGCGCCAGCAGCCAAGGACTAGCGGGCATGAATGAGCAGTTCTTC
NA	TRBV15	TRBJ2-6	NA	CATRQGMIISGANVLTF	TGTGCCACCCGCCAGGGGATGATCATCTCTGGGGCCAACGTCCTGACTTTC